This T cell receptor beta chain came from a study of CXCR3-negative and CXCR3-positive naive CD8 T cells. Study-wide results and caveats: Cryopreserved cells showed partially decreased CXCR3 expression, and most assays used fresh PBMCs. TRB CDR3s of CXCR3-positive naive cells were more hydrophobic than those of CXCR3-negative naive cells. Naive CXCR3-positive and CXCR3-negative cells shared similar TRBV-TRBJ usage, unlike memory cells. Diversity proved comparably high across both naive subsets and much lower in memory CD8+ cells.

As for this clonotype: What it binds is not known.

The authors gated naive CD8+ T cells as CD45RO-CCR7+CD27+CD95-. Preparation of TRB cDNA libraries relied on 5' RACE carrying UMI labels. TCRdb re-analyzed the 5' RACE reads; it lists each CDR3 protein once, without DNA. The table lists approximately 96,000 distinct CDR3 sequences, with approximately 0.99% in the top ten. This CDR3 is 16 amino acids long. The germline V gene has CDR1 SGHDN and CDR2 FVKESK. The chain has TRBV14 and TRBJ2-7. The sample comprised naive CXCR3+ CD8+ T cells from blood. Stated subset: CD45RO-CCR7+CD27+CD95- naive CD8+ T cells expressing CXCR3 (TNR3+). The sequence derives from a human donor in good health. Some clones in this sample may be carry-over from other donors' samples. CDR3 region: CASSQDTNRAVHEQYF.